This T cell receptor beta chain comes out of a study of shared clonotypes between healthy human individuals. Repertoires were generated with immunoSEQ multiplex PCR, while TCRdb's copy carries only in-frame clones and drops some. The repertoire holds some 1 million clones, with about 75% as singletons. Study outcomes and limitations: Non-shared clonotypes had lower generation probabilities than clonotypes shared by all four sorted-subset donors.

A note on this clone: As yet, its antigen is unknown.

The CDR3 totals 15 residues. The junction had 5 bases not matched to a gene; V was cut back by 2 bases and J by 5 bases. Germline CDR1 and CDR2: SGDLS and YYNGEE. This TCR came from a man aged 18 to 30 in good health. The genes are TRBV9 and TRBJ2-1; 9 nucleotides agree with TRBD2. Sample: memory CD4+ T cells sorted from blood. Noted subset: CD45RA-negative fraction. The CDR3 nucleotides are TGTGCCAGCAGCGTGTTGTCTAGCGGGGACAATGAGCAGTTCTTC. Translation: CASSVLSSGDNEQFF.